The rows below give T cell receptor beta chains drawn from one sample of a study of control samples from healthy donors and cancer patients. Clones were read by immunoSEQ multiplex PCR, and TCRdb kept only the in-frame ones, dropping some. The sample shows about 270,000 clones, more than 65% of them seen only once. Sequencing was performed on PBMCs. These receptors were collected from a woman in her sixties or seventies with lung cancer. The CDR3 runs from the conserved cysteine through the conserved F or W. The order of the fields is V gene, D gene, clone size, J gene, CDR3 protein, CDR3 DNA. The D gene is left open where the match is weak. Expanded clones are given a class, and other clones once, few, many or no size at all.

TRBV10-2,NA,NA,TRBJ2-3,CASSPADTQYF,TGCGCCAGCAGTCCAGCAGATACGCAGTATTTT
TRBV6-5,NA,NA,TRBJ1-2,CASSYWGAQGGYTF,TGTGCCAGCAGTTACTGGGGGGCCCAGGGTGGCTACACCTTC
TRBV5-5,TRBD2,NA,TRBJ2-5,CASSPRAGGETQYF,TGTGCCAGCAGCCCCCGGGCGGGGGGGGAGACCCAGTACTTC
TRBV5-6,NA,NA,TRBJ2-7,CASSLFGYSYEQYF,TGTGCCAGCAGCTTGTTTGGTTACTCCTACGAGCAGTACTTC
TRBV3-1/TRBV3-2,TRBD1,NA,TRBJ2-7,CASSPTGQGASEQYF,TGTGCCAGCAGCCCAACCGGACAGGGGGCCTCCGAGCAGTACTTC
TRBV5-4,NA,NA,TRBJ1-1,CASSFRTEAFF,TGTGCCAGCAGCTTCAGGACTGAAGCTTTCTTT
TRBV5-1,TRBD2,NA,TRBJ2-5,CASYGGTQETQYF,TGCGCCAGTTACGGGGGGACCCAAGAGACCCAGTACTTC
TRBV24-1,NA,NA,TRBJ2-3,CATSALAPLNTQYF,TGTGCCACCAGCGCTCTGGCCCCCTTAAATACGCAGTATTTT
TRBV12-5,NA,NA,TRBJ2-5,CASGPSSPSGTQYF,TGTGCTAGTGGTCCCTCCTCCCCATCCGGGACCCAGTACTTC
TRBV29-1,NA,NA,TRBJ1-2,CSGRQAENYGYTF,TGCAGCGGGAGACAGGCGGAGAACTATGGCTACACCTTC
TRBV5-4,NA,NA,TRBJ2-3,CASSFEDTQYF,TGTGCCAGCAGCTTTGAAGATACGCAGTATTTT
TRBV19,TRBD1,NA,TRBJ1-2,CASSSRGSLGGYTF,TGTGCCAGTAGTTCCAGGGGGTCCTTAGGTGGCTACACCTTC
TRBV18,TRBD1,once,TRBJ2-7,CASSPNTGEEQYF,TGTGCCAGCTCACCGAACACAGGGGAAGAGCAGTACTTC
TRBV15,TRBD2,NA,TRBJ2-1,CATRRGGARDEQFF,TGTGCCACCAGGCGGGGGGGGGCCCGTGATGAGCAGTTCTTC
TRBV6-5,NA,NA,TRBJ1-2,CASSYRRGIYGYTF,TGTGCCAGCAGTTACAGGCGGGGCATCTATGGCTACACCTTC
TRBV9,NA,NA,TRBJ1-1,CASSPSPGASNTEAFF,TGTGCCAGCAGCCCCTCGCCCGGGGCAAGTAATACTGAAGCTTTCTTT
TRBV5-1,TRBD1,NA,TRBJ2-7,CASSLGGDSYEQYF,TGCGCCAGCAGCTTAGGGGGCGACTCCTACGAGCAGTACTTC
TRBV6-5,NA,NA,TRBJ2-5,CASTRRGGLQETQYF,TGTGCCAGCACCCGAAGAGGGGGGCTCCAAGAGACCCAGTACTTC
TRBV19,TRBD1,NA,TRBJ2-6,CASSIAFGTGSSGANVLTF,TGTGCCAGTAGTATAGCGTTCGGGACAGGGAGCTCTGGGGCCAACGTCCTGACTTTC